This T cell receptor (beta chain) comes out of a study of T cell repertoires in cytomegalovirus infection. The wider study: In public TCR beta signatures, there were indications of both CMV infection and matching HLA type.

CDR3 size: 18 residues. From germline, CDR1 is SEHNR and CDR2 FQNEAQ (reference sequence). The V end lost 2 bases, the J end lost 2 bases, and 20 bases lay between the germline ends. Study-wide results and caveats: Dominating the ex vivo response were TCR beta clonotypes that were CMV-specific and HLA-C-restricted. Cumulative public TCR beta family frequency identified carriers of CMV plus the relevant HLA.

This clonotype came up a few times. The antigen is undetermined. TCRdb re-analysed the reads in MiXCR, keeping a single row per CDR3 protein. This table has more than 400,000 distinct CDR3 sequences, approximately 25% appearing once. Sequencing was carried out using PBMCs. The chain recombines TRBV7-9 with TRBJ2-3; D may match TRBD1 or TRBD2 (5 bases each). The TCR comes from a human donor in good health (CMV status not recorded). Some clones in this sample may be carry-over from other donors' samples. The CDR3 bases are TGTGCCAGCAGCTTACTCGGGGAGTGGGGGAGCAACACAGATACGCAGTATTTT. It encodes CASSLLGEWGSNTDTQYF. The entire variable domain, with the rest obtained from reference TRBV7-9 and TRBJ2-3, is as follows: DTGVSQNPRHKITKRGQNVTFRCDPISEHNRLYWYRQTLGQGPEFLTYFQNEAQLEKSRLLSDRFSAERPKGSFSTLEIQRTEQGDSAMYLCASSLLGEWGSNTDTQYFGPGTRLTVL.